This T cell receptor beta chain was observed in a study of cytomegalovirus exposure and HLA in healthy donors (dated by TCRdb to the late 2010s). For context, the study as a whole: An earlier analysis of under 600 of the donors reported 276 Gb of sequence data and more than 90 million unique TCR beta sequences from 150 million to 200 million T cells. An early release covering 500 to 750 HLA-typed donors comprised about 290 gigabases of sequencing data and around 80 million unique TCR sequences. Of the 300 to 450 genotyped donors, 65% to 90% fell in the genetic ancestry cluster associated with self-reported Caucasian donors. The study was designed to test whether signatures of past pathogen exposure could be identified by cataloging public T cell receptors. Using immunosequencing, the study profiled T cell repertoires from 500 to 800 subjects and related those repertoires to cytomegalovirus serostatus. Besides the first cohort of about 730 subjects, a separate validation cohort made up of 95 to 150 different subjects was used. High-throughput TCR immunosequencing, statistical association of individual TCRs with disease status, and machine learning were combined to predict cytomegalovirus infection status. To study patterns of TCR occurrence, a later analysis re-analyzed previously published TCR beta repertoires from more than 550 donors and added high-resolution HLA genotyping. Rather than drawing on any new phenotypic data, the later analysis identified candidate immune exposures from TCR beta sequences and the way those sequences occurred across donors. An earlier analysis of 587 of the donors used high-throughput TCR beta sequencing to judge whether each TCR beta V gene segment behaved as functional or pseudogenic. Donor age, sex, ethnicity and CMV serostatus were collected together with the repertoire data. Genome-wide SNP genotypes for about three fifths of the 666 donors were used in a later genetic analysis, which treated that subset as a discovery cohort. Every discovery cohort repertoire had been produced on one sequencing platform. Class I and class II HLA loci were covered by the typing at four-digit resolution. The number of typed donors differed by locus: roughly 629-640 for A, B, C, DRB1 and DQB1; roughly 510 for DQA1; around 610 for DPA1; and about 450 for DPB1. Roughly 5 DR-DQ haplotypes were handled as single units for association and clustering because linkage in the cohort was strong. Across approximately 420 genotyped donors of the cohort, an average of about 240,000 unique TCR beta nucleotide sequences per donor were sequenced, and roughly 20% of those sequences were non-productive. What the study reported, not specific to this receptor: Some IMGT-functional V segments, including TRBV6-2 and TRBV6-3, could not be told apart with the 87-base-pair reads, so those segments were excluded. A later analysis found that TCR association rates varied across HLA loci, with DRB1 alleles showing the most associated TCRs and HLA-C alleles the fewest. A cluster of highly shared sequence variants was judged likely to represent a technical artifact of the sequencing pipeline. Because some donors lacked HLA typing at each locus, the association tests relied only on the typed subset. Roughly uniform sequencing depth across donors was assumed in presence/absence analyses, although this assumption may not hold. According to a later analysis, most CMV-associated TCR beta chains appeared to be HLA-restricted, and the HLA associations seemed to be driven largely by CMV exposure. The study gave a list of roughly 150 TCR beta chains associated with cytomegalovirus. Correlated functional status among segregating V segments might reflect linkage disequilibrium, but an unknown experimental factor could not be ruled out. An earlier analysis of approximately 530 of the donors showed that most TCR beta V segments appeared in productive rearrangements either about 90% or about 30% of the time, which broadly matched IMGT annotations. Because counts were too low, around 18 rarely observed V segments, including chromosome 9 orphons, were left out of the earlier analysis of over 550 of the donors. A later analysis associated roughly 17,000 TCR beta sequences with specific HLA alleles at a false discovery rate of 0.05. While some public TCRs were present in many individuals, most TCR sequences turned up only very rarely across donors. A later analysis found that HLA-associated TCR beta chains were more clonally expanded and had lower generation probabilities than equally common non-associated chains. A later genetic analysis reported fewer N-insertions in productive TCRs among donors in an Asian-associated ancestry cluster than the roughly 700-donor mean. An association between a missense DCLRE1C variant and V-gene and J-gene trimming of TCR beta chains was found in a later genetic analysis and replicated in an independent cohort. In vitro tests confirmed that a few of the cytomegalovirus-associated TCR beta chains recognize cytomegalovirus antigens. A further reported finding was that TCR beta sequences accurately predicted the HLA-A and HLA-B alleles for most subjects in the first cohort. Cytomegalovirus status was reported to be diagnosed by the classifier with high specificity and sensitivity in both the original and validation cohorts. For the cohort, immune exposure information was limited to CMV serostatus. Strong co-occurrence of HLA alleles, especially DR and DQ, made assigning TCR associations to individual alleles difficult. The authors suggested that the approach could potentially be extended to other disease states and immunological phenotypes. A later analysis reported that several top co-occurrence clusters appeared linked to parvovirus B19, influenza, CMV and Epstein-Barr virus. Only TCR beta chains were sequenced in this cohort, and the absence of alpha or paired-chain data limited detectable features.

Notes on this clone: There is no known antigen for this receptor. The input lacks base qualities; no much larger clone sits a single base away.

The cohort consisted of 650 to 850 healthy bone marrow donors. At the time of sampling, all cohort members were nominally healthy, though unrecorded immune exposures were likely present. The donor was CMV seronegative and was included in the group of hundreds of seronegative cohort members. Every donor gave a peripheral blood sample, and the peripheral blood mononuclear cells from that sample were used for TCR beta sequencing. The Qiagen DNeasy Blood Extraction Kit was used to extract genomic DNA from the blood cell samples. Libraries came from the immunoSEQ multiplex PCR assay. For the multiplex PCR, a mixture combining 60 forward primers for TCR Vbeta segments and 13 reverse primers for TCR Jbeta segments was used. A multiplex PCR assay on genomic DNA amplified the CDR3 region of rearranged TCR beta genes. On the Illumina HiSeq System, the amplified TCR beta libraries were sequenced as 87-base-pair reads. In the source study's methods: A later analysis counted around 72 million unique TCR beta chains across the 650 to 800 repertoires, and 9.5 million to 11 million of these chains were shared by at least two donors. A nearest-neighbor algorithm error-corrected the raw reads and collapsed the reads into unique sequences, merging closely related sequences to remove PCR and sequencing errors. Alignment of CDR3 sequences to IMGT reference sequences was used to assign V, D and J gene segments. For a sequence to be retained, a match of at least six nucleotides was required to both a V gene segment and a J gene segment. A rearrangement counted as productive if the CDR3 had no stop codons and remained in frame with V and J, and every other rearrangement counted as non-productive. CDR3 was defined according to IMGT convention as the region running from the second conserved V-encoded cysteine to the conserved J-encoded phenylalanine. In an earlier analysis of 500 to 650 of the donors, sequences lacking an unambiguous match to a single V gene segment were excluded. In an earlier analysis of a few hundred of the donors, a V segment was called functional when productive rearrangements were above 56.7%, and segregating when the standard deviation between donors exceeded 5%. A statistical classification framework was built to diagnose cytomegalovirus status from the catalog of TCR beta chain sequences. A later analysis assigned V and J genes by comparing TCR nucleotide sequences with IMGT/GENE-DB human TR gene sequences. The TCRdist pipeline was used in a later analysis to assign CDR3 sequences and most-parsimonious VDJ recombination scenarios. In a later analysis, each TCR beta chain was defined by its CDR3 amino acid sequence together with its V-gene family, and reads lacking a unique V-gene family were excluded. To address suspected cross-contamination and a sequencing artifact, a later analysis removed around 590 highly shared, low-generation-probability nucleotide sequences. In a later analysis, a clonal expansion index for each public chain was calculated from normalized within-repertoire ranks of inferred template counts. In a later analysis, generation probabilities were computed using a VDJ recombination model fitted to out-of-frame rearrangements, and the results were checked against IGoR. A later analysis scored TCR-TCR, TCR-HLA and TCR-CMV co-occurrence with hypergeometric tests, applying a repertoire-size bias correction to TCR pairs. In a later analysis, false discovery rates were estimated by permuting HLA or CMV assignments 20 times. In a later analysis, co-occurring TCRs were grouped using DBSCAN, and TCRdist sequence similarity was added for clustering within HLA-allele-positive subsets. Repertoires with fewer than 30,000 or more than 120,000 public chains were left out of co-occurrence clustering, as were five repertoires with anomalous nucleotide sharing. TCRdb stores this immuneACCESS table with in-frame sequences only. Part of the clones is absent; in the studies checked, under half of the shortfall reflects unresolved V genes, and no reason is known for the rest. The DNA was the basis for D and trimming; V, J and clone size are from that table. The sample table records 97,000 or so clones; roughly 81% of these occur just once. The top ten constitute approximately 1.4% of the sample.

Its CDR3 holds 15 amino acids, cysteine through phenylalanine. The entry retains the CDR3 DNA only, 45 bases that are in frame from base 1. As encoded in the germline V gene, CDR1 is SGDLS while CDR2 is YYNGEE. The germline ends are 11 bases apart after V is trimmed by 1 base and J by 1 base. The source is a man in his forties in good health and CMV-seronegative. Sequenced material: PBMCs. The chain is assembled from TRBV9 and TRBJ2-5; possibly the D gene is TRBD2, per 6 matching bases. The DNA sequence reads TGTGCCAGCAGCGTAACGTCCGGGGGCCAAGAGACCCAGTACTTC. This encodes CASSVTSGGQETQYF.